The TCR beta chain described here comes from a study of CD8 T cells in ankylosing spondylitis (dated by TCRdb to 2016 to 2017). In the study overall: T cell receptor beta repertoires were profiled in healthy donors and ankylosing spondylitis patients so that disease-linked TCR variants could be found. The whole study cohort included about a hundred healthy donors and about two dozen ankylosing spondylitis patients. Peripheral blood was sampled, and synovial fluid was additionally collected from ankylosing spondylitis patients. Broader findings and caveats from the paper: Significant enrichment of the disease-linked clones was reported in matched synovial fluid samples from ankylosing spondylitis patients. Some of the motif variants had been reported before in the synovial fluid and blood of reactive arthritis patients, a finding that suggests common disease-initiation mechanisms. The disease-linked clones showed a CD8+ phenotype and occurred at relatively low frequencies in peripheral blood. Blood from ankylosing spondylitis patients appeared to be characterized by a TCR beta motif made up of fewer than ten highly homologous amino acid variants.

From the cysteine up to the phenylalanine, the CDR3 has a length of 15 residues. The sequence is cut down to CDR3 DNA, 45 bases in frame from base 1. V loses 5 bases of germline sequence and J loses 2 bases, and the interval between the two ends is 10 bases. Looking up the germline V gene yields CDR1 SGHTA and CDR2 FQGTGA. There are a few counts of this clonotype. Its antigen remains undetermined. No much larger clone is present one base from it, and per-base qualities are unavailable. The sequencer was an Illumina HiSeq 2500. Quantitative 5'-RACE with molecular barcodes was the method used to prepare the TCR beta libraries. Turning to the authors' computational methods: To identify disease-linked TCR variants, a new computational method was used, one built on a probabilistic model of VDJ rearrangement. The public reads were reprocessed in TCRdb via fastp at Q25 and MiXCR, keeping in-frame beta chains. Rows are combined by CDR3 protein, so each entry shows the most common genes and DNA. The V and J calls come from TCRdb's annotation, not from the publication. The table for this sample lists 300,000 to 350,000 distinct CDR3 sequences; less than 25% of them were counted only once. Of the sample, 3.5% falls within the top ten clones.

This TCR was recovered from a female donor with ankylosing spondylitis or in good health (not recorded which). The chain uses TRBV7-3 and TRBJ2-6; the D segment cannot be called with confidence. Sequences were obtained from blood, either unsorted or a sorted T cell fraction (not recorded which). The DNA reads TGTGCCAGCAGCGCGAGCAGCGCTGGGGCCAACGTCCTGACTTTC. This translates into CASSASSAGANVLTF. Supplemented by the reference TRBV7-3 and TRBJ2-6 proteins around the CDR3, the complete variable domain is GAGVSQTPSNKVTEKGKYVELRCDPISGHTALYWYRQSLGQGPEFLIYFQGTGAADDSGLPNDRFFAVRPEGSVSTLKIQRTERGDSAVYLCASSASSAGANVLTFGAGSRLTVL.